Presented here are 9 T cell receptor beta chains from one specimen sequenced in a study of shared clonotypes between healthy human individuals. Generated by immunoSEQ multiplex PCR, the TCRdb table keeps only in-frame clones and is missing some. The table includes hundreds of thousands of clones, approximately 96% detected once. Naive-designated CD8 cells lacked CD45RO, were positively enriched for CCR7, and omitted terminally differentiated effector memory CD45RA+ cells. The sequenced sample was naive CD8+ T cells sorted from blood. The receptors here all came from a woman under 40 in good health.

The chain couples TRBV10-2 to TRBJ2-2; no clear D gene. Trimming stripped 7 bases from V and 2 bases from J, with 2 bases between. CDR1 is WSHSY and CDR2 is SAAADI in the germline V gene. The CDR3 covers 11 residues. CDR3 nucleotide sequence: TGCGCCAGCACTAACACCGGGGAGCTGTTTTTT. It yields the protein CASTNTGELFF.

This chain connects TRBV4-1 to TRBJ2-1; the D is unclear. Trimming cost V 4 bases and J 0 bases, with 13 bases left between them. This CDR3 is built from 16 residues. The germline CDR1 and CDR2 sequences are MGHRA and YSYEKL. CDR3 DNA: TGCGCCAGCAGCCTAACGAGTAGTTACTCCTACAATGAGCAGTTCTTC. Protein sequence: CASSLTSSYSYNEQFF.

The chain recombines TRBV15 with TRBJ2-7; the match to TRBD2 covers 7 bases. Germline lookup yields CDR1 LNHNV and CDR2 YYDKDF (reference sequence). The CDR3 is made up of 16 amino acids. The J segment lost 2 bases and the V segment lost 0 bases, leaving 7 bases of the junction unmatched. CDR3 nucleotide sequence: TGTGCCACCAGCAGAGATGAGCGGGAATGCCCCTACGAGCAGTACTTC. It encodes CATSRDERECPYEQYF.

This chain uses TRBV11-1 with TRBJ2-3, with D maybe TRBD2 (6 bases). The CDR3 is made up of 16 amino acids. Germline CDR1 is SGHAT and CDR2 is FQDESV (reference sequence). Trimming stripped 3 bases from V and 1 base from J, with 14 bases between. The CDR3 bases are TGTGCCAGCAGCTTTCTAGGAGGGGCTGGCACAGATACGCAGTATTTT. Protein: CASSFLGGAGTDTQYF. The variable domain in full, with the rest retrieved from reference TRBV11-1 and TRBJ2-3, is EAEVAQSPRYKITEKSQAVAFWCDPISGHATLYWYRQILGQGPELLVQFQDESVVDDSQLPKDRFSAERLKGVDSTLKIQPAELGDSAMYLCASSFLGGAGTDTQYFGPGTRLTVL.

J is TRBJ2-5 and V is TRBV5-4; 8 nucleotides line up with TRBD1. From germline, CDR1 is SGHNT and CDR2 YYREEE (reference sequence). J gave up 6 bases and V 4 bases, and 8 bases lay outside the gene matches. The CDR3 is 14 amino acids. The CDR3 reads CASSPDRERKTQYF. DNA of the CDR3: TGTGCCAGCAGCCCGGACAGGGAGCGGAAGACCCAGTACTTC.

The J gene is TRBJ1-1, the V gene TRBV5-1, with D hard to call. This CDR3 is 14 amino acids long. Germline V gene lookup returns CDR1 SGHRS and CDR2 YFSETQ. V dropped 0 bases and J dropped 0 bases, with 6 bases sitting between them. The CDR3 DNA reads TGCGCCAGCAGCTTGGAACATATGAACACTGAAGCTTTCTTT. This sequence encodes CASSLEHMNTEAFF. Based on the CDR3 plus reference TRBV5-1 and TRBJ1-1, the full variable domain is KAGVTQTPRYLIKTRGQQVTLSCSPISGHRSVSWYQQTPGQGLQFLFEYFSETQRNKGNFPGRFSGRQFSNSRSEMNVSTLELGDSALYLCASSLEHMNTEAFFGQGTRLTVV.

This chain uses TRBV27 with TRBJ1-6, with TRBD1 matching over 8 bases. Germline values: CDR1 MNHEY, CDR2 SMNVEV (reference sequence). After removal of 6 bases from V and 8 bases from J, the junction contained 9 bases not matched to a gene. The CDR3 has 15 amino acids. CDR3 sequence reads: CASSELTGGYSPLHF. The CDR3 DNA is TGTGCCAGCAGCGAACTAACAGGGGGGTATTCACCCCTCCACTTT.

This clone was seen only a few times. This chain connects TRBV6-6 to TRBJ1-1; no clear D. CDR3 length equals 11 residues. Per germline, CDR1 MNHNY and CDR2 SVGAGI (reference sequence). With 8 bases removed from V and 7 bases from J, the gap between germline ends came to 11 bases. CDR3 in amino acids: CASGLHHEAFF. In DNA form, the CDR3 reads TGTGCCAGCGGCCTACACCATGAAGCTTTCTTT.

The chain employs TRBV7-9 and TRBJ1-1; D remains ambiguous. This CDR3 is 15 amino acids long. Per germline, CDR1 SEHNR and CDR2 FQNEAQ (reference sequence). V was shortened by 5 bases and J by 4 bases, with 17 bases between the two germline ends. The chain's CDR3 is CASSPPSGWSTEAFF. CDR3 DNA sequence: TGTGCCAGCAGCCCACCTTCGGGCTGGAGCACTGAAGCTTTCTTT.